This T cell receptor beta chain is drawn from a study of technical replicates of blood from a few donors. This CDR3 has 15 residues. V lost 0 bases to trimming and J lost 4 bases, with 10 bases between them. The V gene's germline CDR1 is ENHRY and CDR2 SYGVKD. Clones were read by immunoSEQ multiplex PCR, and TCRdb kept only the in-frame ones, dropping some. The table records 75,000 to 85,000 clones, approximately 78% of them present only once. The sequenced sample consisted of PBMCs. V and J are TRBV10-3 and TRBJ1-3, with D unresolved. This receptor was identified in a human donor in good health. Some clones in this sample may be carry-over from other donors' samples. For the CDR3, the DNA is TGTGCCATCAGTGAGTCTTTAGTCTCCGGAAACACCATATATTTT. Translation gives CAISESLVSGNTIYF.